The entry that follows covers one TCR beta chain sequence. The antigen is not known. The data originate from a study of blood T cells in healthy people across ages. Background on the study: Template switching caught about one barcoded beta molecule for each two T cells.

General study points: Nothing was known about donor CMV status, and this possibly confounded expanded clonotype changes. In older individuals, TCR beta diversity per million T cells was lower, falling roughly linearly with age.

V lost 0 bases and J lost 0, with 8 bases in between. Germline-derived CDR1 and CDR2 are SNHLY and FYNNEI. This CDR3 contains 16 residues. Primers used in a second PCR of about 6 to 11 cycles were a sample-barcoded 5' primer and a J-beta primer mix. TCRdb re-analysed the 5' RACE reads in MiXCR, keeping a single row per CDR3 protein. In the table there are more than 900,000 distinct CDR3 sequences, roughly a quarter of which are singletons. Extraction yielded at least 5 micrograms of total RNA per sample. These sequences were also reported in another study, on T cells of mothers and their children.

The receptor was isolated from a girl aged 2 to 10 in good health. V usage is TRBV2 and J usage is TRBJ1-4, with D unclear. Sequenced sample: blood. The CDR3 protein is CASSEARGATNEKLFF. DNA for the CDR3: TGTGCCAGCAGTGAAGCGCGGGGAGCAACTAATGAAAAACTGTTTTTT.